This T cell receptor beta chain was sequenced during a study of T-cell reconstitution after alpha-beta-depleted transplantation in children. Unique molecular identifiers were used to barcode this TCRbeta library. Each CDR3 protein gets one entry after TCRdb re-called the PCR reads with MiXCR. Among roughly 350,000 distinct CDR3 sequences listed, 16% were seen once. Germline V gives CDR1 ENHRY, CDR2 SYGVKD. Between the trimmed V and J ends, which lost 7 bases and 1 base, there was a span of 10 bases. The CDR3 runs to 13 residues. The starting material was PBMCs, mostly from graft donor cells, obtained 360 days after TCRalphabeta/CD19-depleted stem cell transplant. V and J are TRBV10-3 and TRBJ1-2; maybe TRBD1 (5 bases). The origin of this receptor is a male patient aged 2 to 10 who had a stem cell transplant for acute lymphoblastic leukemia, so the T cells may come from the graft donor. The CDR3 sequence is CAIKSGGNYGYTF. In nucleotides, the CDR3 is TGTGCCATCAAGTCTGGGGGTAACTATGGCTACACCTTC.